Detailed here is one T cell receptor (beta chain). Its cognate antigen is unknown. One end of the junction does not line up with germline, which may come from a read error. These data belong to a study of CD8+CD57+ T cells in acquired aplastic anemia. Study-level information: Yields of DNA that came from sorted CD4+ and CD8+ cells averaged about 3.4 ug.

TCR beta VDJ combinations and CDR3 sequences were profiled from genomic DNA. In TCRdb, the reads were re-called with MiXCR into one record per CDR3 protein. The sample includes hundreds of thousands of distinct CDR3 sequences, about 70% seen only once; the top ten take approximately 3.8%. Germline loops: CDR1 SNHLY, CDR2 FYNNEI. The CDR3 has 15 residues. General study results and limits: Both patients and controls carried the same twenty-nine CD8+ CDR3 sequences. Patients and healthy controls showed no significant CD8+ Simpson's diversity difference.

The source of this sequence is a human donor in good health, serving as a control. The chain carries TRBV2 and TRBJ2-2; weak D call: TRBD2 (6 bases). Sequenced: sorted CD4+, CD8+, or CD8+CD57+ T cells (not recorded which) from PBMCs. The CDR3 spells CASSAEGFMNGEVFF. The DNA for the CDR3 is TGTGCCAGCAGCGCGGAAGGGTTCATGAACGGGGAGGTGTTTTTT.